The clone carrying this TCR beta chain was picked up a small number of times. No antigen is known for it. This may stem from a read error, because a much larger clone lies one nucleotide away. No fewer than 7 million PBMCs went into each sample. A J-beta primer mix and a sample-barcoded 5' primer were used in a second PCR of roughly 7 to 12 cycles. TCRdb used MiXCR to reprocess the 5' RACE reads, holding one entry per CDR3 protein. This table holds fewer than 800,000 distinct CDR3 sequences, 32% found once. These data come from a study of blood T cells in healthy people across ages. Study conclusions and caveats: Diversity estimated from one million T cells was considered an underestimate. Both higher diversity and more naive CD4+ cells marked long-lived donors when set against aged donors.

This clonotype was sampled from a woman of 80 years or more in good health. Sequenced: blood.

CDR3 sequence (DNA): TGTGCCAGCAGCCAATACAGGGGGCGGGGCGAGCAGTACTTC. It specifies CASSQYRGRGEQYF. This chain uses TRBV3-1 with TRBJ2-7, with 9 bases matching TRBD1. The junction had 5 bases not matched to a gene; V was cut back by 2 bases and J by 6 bases. The germline V gene has CDR1 LGHDT and CDR2 YNNKEL (reference sequence). The CDR3 totals 14 residues.